The clone carrying this TCR beta chain was observed a few times. The antigen is unknown. These data originate in a study of vaccination and CD4 T cells after COVID-19. The Oncomine TCR Beta short-read assay was what sequenced the DNA obtained from cultured CD4+ T cells. Genomic DNA was extracted from cultured CD4+ T cells. TCRdb re-called the PCR reads with MiXCR, one entry per CDR3 protein. The data contain 6,500 to 10,000 distinct CDR3 sequences, roughly 43% of them singletons. The V gene's germline CDR1 is DFQATT and CDR2 SNEGSKA (reference sequence). The CDR3 has 15 residues. V was shortened by 5 bases and J by 1 base, with 15 bases between the two germline ends. Treatment indicated: approximately nine-day PBMC culture with coronavirus spike peptide pools or control peptides (ViraFEST assay). Prior to the COVID-19 pandemic (2011-2018), the unexposed donor's CD4+ T cells were collected.

The V call is TRBV20-1, the J call TRBJ2-1, with D hard to call. This receptor was obtained from a human donor in good health. Sequencing was carried out using CD4+ T cells from blood, cultured in vitro. CDR3 sequence: CSAANDNSSYNEQFF. Here the CDR3 DNA reads TGCAGTGCTGCAAACGACAATAGTTCCTACAATGAGCAGTTCTTC.